The T cell receptor (beta chain) described here comes from a study of shared clonotypes between healthy human individuals. The CDR3 sequence is 10 residues long. Germline CDR1 reads MDHEN; CDR2 reads SYDVKM. Trimming cost V 8 bases and J 7 bases, with 8 bases left between them. The protocol was immunoSEQ multiplex PCR, while the TCRdb copy is restricted to in-frame clones and leaves out a portion. The table includes around 1,000,000 clones, around 77% detected once. This TCR came from a man younger than 35 in good health. Some clones in this sample may be carry-over from other donors' samples. This chain connects TRBV28 to TRBJ1-1; D not certain. Sample: memory CD4+ T cells from PBMCs. Subset in this sample: CD45RA-negative fraction. The CDR3 DNA reads TGTGCCAGCGCGATAGATGAAGCTTTCTTT. This sequence encodes CASAIDEAFF.